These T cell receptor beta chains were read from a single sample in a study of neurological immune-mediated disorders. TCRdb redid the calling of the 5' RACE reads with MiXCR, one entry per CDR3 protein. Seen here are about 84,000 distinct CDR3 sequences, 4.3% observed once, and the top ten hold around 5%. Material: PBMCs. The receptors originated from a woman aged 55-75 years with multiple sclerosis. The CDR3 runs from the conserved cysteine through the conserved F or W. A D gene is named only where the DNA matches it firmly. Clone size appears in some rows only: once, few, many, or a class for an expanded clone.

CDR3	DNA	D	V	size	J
CASSHGRDSLGETQYF	TGTGCCAGCAGCCACGGCCGGGACTCCCTAGGCGAGACCCAGTACTTC	-	TRBV4-2	-	TRBJ2-5
CASSLIGGKEPQHF	TGCGCCAGCAGCTTGATTGGGGGAAAGGAGCCCCAGCATTTT	-	TRBV5-1	many	TRBJ1-5
CASSVGHQEDGYTF	TGCGCCAGCAGCGTGGGACACCAGGAGGATGGCTACACCTTC	-	TRBV5-1	many	TRBJ1-2
CASSVNSGQGAGYTF	TGTGCCAGCAGCGTAAACAGCGGACAGGGGGCTGGCTACACCTTC	TRBD1	TRBV9	many	TRBJ1-2
CASSLSRGPGGYTF	TGCGCCAGCAGCTTGAGTAGGGGGCCAGGAGGCTACACCTTC	TRBD1	TRBV5-1	many	TRBJ1-2
CASSFVSSGGDTQYF	TGCGCCAGCAGCTTTGTGTCTAGCGGAGGAGATACGCAGTATTTT	TRBD2	TRBV5-1	many	TRBJ2-3
CASSSRHEQYF	TGTGCCAGCAGCTCCCGTCACGAGCAGTACTTC	-	TRBV6-6	many	TRBJ2-7
CASSAGGLNQPQHF	TGCGCCAGCAGCGCGGGTGGGCTAAATCAGCCCCAGCATTTT	-	TRBV5-1	many	TRBJ1-5
CASKVRGVSYEQYF	TGTGCCAGCAAGGTGAGAGGGGTTTCCTACGAGCAGTACTTC	-	TRBV27	many	TRBJ2-7
CASSPIHPGAESNQPQHF	TGTGCCAGCAGCCCGATCCACCCGGGGGCTGAAAGCAATCAGCCCCAGCATTTT	-	TRBV6-5	many	TRBJ1-5
CASSWDSTGGNEQFF	TGTGCCAGCAGTTGGGACTCGACGGGGGGCAATGAGCAGTTCTTC	TRBD2	TRBV2	many	TRBJ2-1
CASSLWTGVAGYEQFF	TGCGCCAGCAGCCTCTGGACAGGGGTAGCTGGCTATGAGCAGTTCTTC	TRBD1	TRBV5-1	many	TRBJ2-1
CASSLGQGFPEAFF	TGTGCCAGCAGCCTGGGACAGGGGTTCCCTGAAGCTTTCTTT	TRBD1	TRBV7-9	many	TRBJ1-1
CAISWGLRTEAFF	TGTGCCATCAGCTGGGGCCTTCGGACTGAAGCTTTCTTT	-	TRBV10-3	many	TRBJ1-1
CGVRSLNTEAFF	TGTGGAGTACGGTCGCTGAACACTGAAGCTTTCTTT	-	TRBV10-3	many	TRBJ1-1
CASSFRTKMAGELFF	TGTGCCAGCTCATTCAGGACGAAGATGGCCGGGGAGCTGTTTTTT	-	TRBV18	-	TRBJ2-2
CASSPGSNQPQHF	TGTGCCAGCAGTCCAGGGAGCAATCAGCCCCAGCATTTT	-	TRBV7-8	many	TRBJ1-5
CSAGSWTGGDTEAFF	TGCAGTGCTGGTAGCTGGACAGGAGGGGACACTGAAGCTTTCTTT	TRBD1	TRBV20-1	many	TRBJ1-1
CASRRTDTQYF	TGTGCCAGTAGACGCACAGATACGCAGTATTTT	-	TRBV19	many	TRBJ2-3
CASSPGQGVWTQYF	TGTGCCAGCAGCCCCGGACAGGGAGTATGGACCCAGTACTTC	TRBD1	TRBV11-2	many	TRBJ2-5
CASSPVDRGFSGYTF	TGTGCCAGCAGCCCCGTCGACAGGGGCTTCTCTGGCTACACCTTC	TRBD1	TRBV5-5	many	TRBJ1-2
CASGRAGLNTEAFF	TGTGCCAGCGGGCGGGCCGGATTGAACACTGAAGCTTTCTTT	-	TRBV3-1	many	TRBJ1-1
CASSYGAGTGFGETQYF	TGTGCCAGCAGTTATGGAGCCGGGACAGGGTTCGGAGAGACCCAGTACTTC	TRBD1	TRBV6-5	many	TRBJ2-5
CASSLSADPNTEAFF	TGCGCCAGCAGCTTGTCGGCAGACCCGAACACTGAAGCTTTCTTT	-	TRBV5-1	many	TRBJ1-1
CASSLTTREGRYGYTF	TGTGCCAGCAGCTTGACTACCAGGGAAGGAAGATATGGCTACACCTTC	-	TRBV5-5	many	TRBJ1-2
CASSRQGHEYEQYF	TGCGCCAGCAGTCGGCAGGGGCATGAGTACGAGCAGTACTTC	-	TRBV5-1	many	TRBJ2-7
CASSLWGNIQYF	TGTGCCAGCAGTTTATGGGGAAACATTCAGTACTTC	-	TRBV12-3/TRBV12-4	many	TRBJ2-4
CASSSQGLGETQYF	TGTGCCAGCAGCTCCCAGGGGCTGGGAGAGACCCAGTACTTC	-	TRBV7-2	many	TRBJ2-5
CASRLETGGLGNSDTQYF	TGCGCCAGCAGGCTTGAGACGGGGGGGCTCGGTAATTCAGATACGCAGTATTTT	TRBD2	TRBV5-1	many	TRBJ2-3
CSAIRGGTYNSPLHF	TGCAGTGCTATCAGAGGGGGCACCTATAATTCACCCCTCCACTTT	TRBD1	TRBV20-1	many	TRBJ1-6
CASSLSGVNTEAFF	TGCGCCAGCAGCTTGTCGGGGGTGAACACTGAAGCTTTCTTT	-	TRBV5-1	many	TRBJ1-1
CASSGTVFSGANVLTF	TGTGCCAGCAGCGGGACAGTCTTCTCTGGGGCCAACGTCCTGACTTTC	TRBD1	TRBV7-9	many	TRBJ2-6
CASRSVTGLSNTGELFF	TGCGCCAGCAGATCCGTGACAGGGTTATCGAACACCGGGGAGCTGTTTTTT	TRBD1	TRBV5-1	many	TRBJ2-2
CASSRPTGGGETQYF	TGTGCCAGCAGCCGCCCAACCGGGGGCGGGGAGACCCAGTACTTC	-	TRBV28	many	TRBJ2-5
CAWATDGHYEQYF	TGTGCCTGGGCAACGGACGGACACTACGAGCAGTACTTC	-	TRBV30	many	TRBJ2-7
CASSHDRGPYEQYF	TGTGCCAGCAGCCACGACAGGGGGCCCTACGAGCAGTACTTC	TRBD1	TRBV14	many	TRBJ2-7
CASRLTGTEAFF	TGCGCCAGCAGGCTGACAGGGACTGAAGCTTTCTTT	TRBD1	TRBV5-1	many	TRBJ1-1
CSVEITGPAGELFF	TGCAGCGTTGAAATCACCGGTCCAGCAGGGGAGCTGTTTTTT	-	TRBV29-1	-	TRBJ2-2
CASSSLLTGGSEQYF	TGTGCCAGCAGTTCCCTCCTGACAGGGGGCAGCGAGCAGTACTTC	TRBD1	TRBV6-5	many	TRBJ2-7
CSARDPRISGNTIYF	TGCAGTGCTAGAGATCCCAGAATCTCTGGAAACACCATATATTTT	-	TRBV20-1	many	TRBJ1-3
CASSPTGAPRNQPQHF	TGTGCCAGCAGCCCAACCGGGGCCCCAAGAAATCAGCCCCAGCATTTT	-	TRBV5-8	many	TRBJ1-5
CSVDFQNTGELFF	TGCAGCGTTGATTTCCAGAACACCGGGGAGCTGTTTTTT	-	TRBV29-1	many	TRBJ2-2
CASGSGLAVQETQYF	TGCGCCAGCGGGTCGGGACTAGCGGTACAAGAGACCCAGTACTTC	TRBD2	TRBV5-1	many	TRBJ2-5
CASSQPGQKPSGANVLTF	TGCGCCAGCAGCCAGCCGGGGCAGAAACCCTCTGGGGCCAACGTCCTGACTTTC	-	TRBV4-1	many	TRBJ2-6
CASSLYTSNQPQHF	TGTGCCAGCTCCCTTTACACGAGCAATCAGCCCCAGCATTTT	-	TRBV7-8	many	TRBJ1-5
CASSSGQGAVADTQYF	TGCGCCAGCAGCTCGGGACAGGGGGCAGTCGCAGATACGCAGTATTTT	TRBD1	TRBV5-1	many	TRBJ2-3
CASSYSNRVHGYTF	TGTGCCAGCAGTTACTCGAACAGGGTACATGGCTACACCTTC	-	TRBV6-5	many	TRBJ1-2
CASSLNTGGIEAFF	TGCGCCAGCAGCTTGAATACAGGGGGCATAGAAGCTTTCTTT	TRBD1	TRBV5-1	many	TRBJ1-1
CASSLAPDSNTEAFF	TGTGCCAGCAGCTTAGCTCCGGACAGTAACACTGAAGCTTTCTTT	-	TRBV7-2	many	TRBJ1-1
CASMGASTNEKLFF	TGCGCCAGCATGGGGGCATCAACTAATGAAAAACTGTTTTTT	-	TRBV5-1	many	TRBJ1-4
CASRVGSSYNEQFF	TGTGCCAGTAGGGTTGGGAGCTCCTACAATGAGCAGTTCTTC	-	TRBV19	many	TRBJ2-1
CASSSGGGGDSRPQHF	TGTGCCAGCAGCTCGGGGGGAGGGGGCGATTCGAGGCCCCAGCATTTT	TRBD1	TRBV9	many	TRBJ1-5
CASSPSQGANQPQHF	TGTGCCAGCAGCCCGAGCCAAGGGGCCAATCAGCCCCAGCATTTT	-	TRBV7-6	many	TRBJ1-5